The next 32 T cell receptor beta chains were all read from a single sample in a study of blood T cell repertoires in COVID-19. Assay: immunoSEQ multiplex PCR; the TCRdb copy retains only in-frame clones and omits some. The data hold about 200,000 clones, with roughly 80% observed a single time. The sequencing sample was made of peripheral blood. The receptors were gathered from a woman in her thirties or forties with COVID-19, enrolled during active disease.

V and J are TRBV11-2 and TRBJ2-7; 10 bases align to TRBD1. The CDR3 totals 14 residues. The J segment lost 3 bases and the V segment lost 4 bases, leaving 3 bases of the junction unmatched. Per germline, CDR1 SGHAT and CDR2 FQNNGV. CDR3 DNA sequence: TGTGCCAGCAGCTCAGGACAGGGGGACTACGAGCAGTACTTC. It specifies CASSSGQGDYEQYF. The variable domain in full, completed from reference TRBV11-2 and TRBJ2-7, reads EAGVAQSPRYKIIEKRQSVAFWCNPISGHATLYWYQQILGQGPKLLIQFQNNGVVDDSQLPKDRFSAERLKGVDSTLKIQPAKLEDSAVYLCASSSGQGDYEQYFGPGTRLTVT.

The chain employs TRBV30 and TRBJ2-7, with D possibly TRBD2 on 5 matching bases. From germline, CDR1 is GTSNPN and CDR2 SVGIG (reference sequence). CDR3 size: 12 residues. Trimming took off 4 bases at V and 4 bases at J, with 11 bases between the two ends. The CDR3 sequence is CAWTPGSYEQYF. The CDR3 bases are TGTGCCTGGACCCCGGGGAGTTACGAGCAGTACTTC. The entire variable domain, with the rest obtained from reference TRBV30 and TRBJ2-7, is as follows: SQTIHQWPATLVQPVGSPLSLECTVEGTSNPNLYWYRQAAGRGLQLLFYSVGIGQISSEVPQNLSASRPQDRQFILSSKKLLLSDSGFYLCAWTPGSYEQYFGPGTRLTVT.

There are a few counts of this clone. The V gene is TRBV3-1 (or the pseudogene TRBV3-2), the J gene TRBJ1-2; possible D gene TRBD1, 5 bases. Looked up from germline, CDR1 is LGHDT and CDR2 is YNNKEL (reference sequence). Trimming left V 3 bases short and J 8 bases short, with 10 bases between. The CDR3 contains 12 residues. The CDR3 sequence: CASSQEGWGYTF. The DNA for the CDR3 is TGTGCCAGCAGCCAGGAGGGGTGGGGCTACACCTTC.

The chain links TRBV9 to TRBJ2-7; TRBD2 matches 12 bases. Looked up from germline, CDR1 is SGDLS and CDR2 is YYNGEE. There are 16 residues in the CDR3. With 4 bases clipped from V and 2 bases from J, the junction kept 7 bases outside the gene matches. DNA for the CDR3: TGTGCCAGCAGCCAAGGAGGACTAGCGGGAACCTACGAGCAGTACTTC. It encodes CASSQGGLAGTYEQYF.

The chain joins TRBV4-2 to TRBJ2-1; 7 bases map to TRBD2. The CDR3 extends over 16 amino acids. Germline CDR1 and CDR2: LGHNA and YNFKEQ. V lost 6 bases, J lost 3 bases, and 11 bases stayed unmatched. CDR3 region: CASSRTEAGRYNEQFF. DNA for the CDR3: TGTGCCAGCAGTCGGACGGAAGCGGGACGCTACAATGAGCAGTTCTTC.

The chain recombines TRBV5-6 with TRBJ2-4; a possible D gene is TRBD2 (6 bases). V was clipped by 4 bases and J by 8 bases, with 7 bases between them. The CDR3 is 11 residues long. Per germline, CDR1 SGHDT and CDR2 YYEEEE. This CDR3 reads CASSRGDIQYF. CDR3 DNA: TGTGCCAGCAGCCGCGGGGACATTCAGTACTTC. Based on the CDR3 plus reference TRBV5-6 and TRBJ2-4, the full variable domain is DAGVTQSPTHLIKTRGQQVTLRCSPKSGHDTVSWYQQALGQGPQFIFQYYEEEERQRGNFPDRFSGHQFPNYSSELNVNALLLGDSALYLCASSRGDIQYFGAGTRLSVL.

The chain recombines TRBV29-1 with TRBJ1-2; possible D gene TRBD1, 5 bases. CDR1 and CDR2 (germline): SQVTM, ANQGSEA. Trimming cost V 2 bases and J 6 bases, with 31 bases left between them. This CDR3 comprises 19 residues. The CDR3 protein is CSVEFWGSESVWRVNGYTF. The CDR3 DNA is TGCAGCGTTGAATTTTGGGGCTCGGAATCTGTATGGAGGGTTAATGGCTACACCTTC.

In this sample, this clone turned up a few times. The chain is built from TRBV12-3 or TRBV12-4 and TRBJ1-6; D unresolved. Trimming removed 6 bases from V and 5 bases from J, with 5 bases in between. This CDR3 contains 12 residues. CDR3 region: CASSRNNSPLHF. The CDR3, as DNA: TGTGCCAGCAGCCGTAATAATTCACCCCTCCACTTT.

The chain links TRBV5-5 to TRBJ1-4; perhaps TRBD1 as D (6 bases). This CDR3 is 17 amino acids long. CDR1 SGHKS and CDR2 YYEKEE come from the germline V gene (reference sequence). V lost 1 base and J 1 base, leaving 14 bases between the germline ends. Here the CDR3 DNA reads TGTGCCAGCAGCTTGAACAGGGTCGGGCAAACTAATGAAAAACTGTTTTTT. This translates into CASSLNRVGQTNEKLFF.

This chain links TRBV5-1 with TRBJ2-1, with 8 bases matching TRBD1. The CDR3 covers 13 residues. The germline CDR1 and CDR2 sequences are SGHRS and YFSETQ. J gave up 7 bases and V 6 bases, and 6 bases lay outside the gene matches. CDR3: CASTEYRGNEQFF. The DNA for the CDR3 is TGCGCCAGCACCGAATACAGGGGGAATGAGCAGTTCTTC.

There are a few counts of this clone. The chain combines TRBV7-8 with TRBJ1-5; tentatively, D is TRBD1 (6 bases). The CDR3 is 15 amino acids. V was shortened by 5 bases and J by 6 bases, with 17 bases between the two germline ends. Germline CDR1 is SGHVS and CDR2 is FQNEAQ. CDR3 coding DNA: TGTGCCAGCAGCGAGGTCCCAGGGGTTGGTCAGCCCCAGCATTTT. It yields the protein CASSEVPGVGQPQHF.

This clone was seen a few times. V gene TRBV4-1 combines with J gene TRBJ2-3; 7 positions agree with TRBD1. CDR3 length: 15 residues. Germline V lookup: CDR1 MGHRA, CDR2 YSYEKL. The junction had 5 bases not matched to a gene; V was cut back by 1 base and J by 4 bases. The CDR3 DNA reads as TGCGCCAGCAGCCAAGGACAGGGCCACTCAGATACGCAGTATTTT. This encodes CASSQGQGHSDTQYF.

This chain joins TRBV3-1 (or the pseudogene TRBV3-2) and TRBJ2-7; 11 positions match TRBD2. The CDR3 spans 15 residues. The V gene end was trimmed by 4 bases and the J gene end by 2 bases; junction bases not matched to a gene: 4. CDR1 and CDR2 (germline): LGHDT, YNNKEL (reference sequence). The CDR3 spells CASSRGTSGPYEQYF. In DNA form, the CDR3 reads TGTGCCAGCAGCCGCGGGACTAGCGGACCCTACGAGCAGTACTTC.

This rearrangement joins TRBV9 to TRBJ2-3; the match to TRBD1 covers 7 bases. Germline values: CDR1 SGDLS, CDR2 YYNGEE. CDR3 length: 16 residues. The junction had 7 bases not matched to a gene; V was cut back by 2 bases and J by 1 base. CDR3 protein: CASSVPSGTGTDTQYF. CDR3 nucleotide sequence: TGTGCCAGCAGCGTCCCCTCCGGGACAGGCACAGATACGCAGTATTTT.

This clone has only one observation. The chain joins TRBV29-1 to TRBJ1-1, with D unresolved. The V gene's germline CDR1 is SQVTM and CDR2 ANQGSEA. The CDR3 is 14 residues long. The V end was cut by 6 bases, the J end by 0 bases, with 14 bases between. CDR3 loop: CSVDPTGLNTEAFF. CDR3 in DNA: TGCAGCGTCGACCCTACGGGTTTGAACACTGAAGCTTTCTTT.

This chain joins TRBV11-2 and TRBJ1-6; D might be TRBD1 (5 bases). CDR1 SGHAT and CDR2 FQNNGV come from the germline V gene. This CDR3 comprises 17 residues. With 1 base removed from V and 4 bases from J, the gap between germline ends came to 14 bases. The CDR3 DNA reads TGTGCCAGCAGCTTAGTGGCAGGGCCCCGTTATAATTCACCCCTCCACTTT. This translates into CASSLVAGPRYNSPLHF.

For this clone: The same CDR3 also results from other DNA sequences found in this sample. The rearrangement uses TRBV29-1 and TRBJ2-7; 7 nucleotides agree with TRBD1. After removal of 7 bases from V and 2 bases from J, the junction contained 5 bases not matched to a gene. Per germline, CDR1 SQVTM and CDR2 ANQGSEA. The CDR3 loop spans 12 amino acids. The DNA of the CDR3 is TGCAGCGGGGGGCAGGGGGCCTACGAGCAGTACTTC. It codes for CSGGQGAYEQYF.

The chain carries TRBV19 and TRBJ2-1, with D possibly TRBD2 on 6 matching bases. The CDR3 covers 17 residues. Per germline, CDR1 LNHDA and CDR2 SQIVND (reference sequence). The V and J ends lost 7 bases and 0 bases respectively, with 19 bases between them. CDR3 sequence: CASTPKGLMSSYNEQFF. As DNA, the CDR3 is TGTGCCAGTACCCCAAAGGGACTCATGAGCTCCTACAATGAGCAGTTCTTC. Full variable domain (remainder filled in from reference TRBV19 and TRBJ2-1): DGGITQSPKYLFRKEGQNVTLSCEQNLNHDAMYWYRQDPGQGLRLIYYSQIVNDFQKGDIAEGYSVSREKKESFPLTVTSAQKNPTAFYLCASTPKGLMSSYNEQFFGPGTRLTVL.

This chain connects TRBV3-1 (or the pseudogene TRBV3-2) to TRBJ1-6; D unresolved. V lost 3 bases and J 6 bases, leaving 6 bases between the germline ends. Germline CDR1 reads LGHDT; CDR2 reads YNNKEL (reference sequence). CDR3 size: 13 residues. The CDR3 protein is CASSQEGNSPLHF. The DNA for the CDR3 is TGTGCCAGCAGCCAGGAGGGTAATTCACCCCTCCACTTT.

About this clone itself: A read error may account for a junction end that differs from germline. The genes are TRBV5-4 and TRBJ2-6; TRBD1 aligns across 11 bases. The CDR3 is 19 amino acids. Germline V lookup: CDR1 SGHNT, CDR2 YYREEE (reference sequence). DNA of the CDR3: TGTGCCAGCAGATTGGCACCCGGGACAGGGGGCTCTGGGGCCAACGTCCTGACTTTC. Its translation is CASRLAPGTGGSGANVLTF.

This chain connects TRBV7-3 to TRBJ2-1, with 10 bases aligning to TRBD1. The CDR3 spans 15 residues. V lost 4 bases to trimming and J lost 0 bases; unmatched junction nucleotides: 0. The germline CDR1 and CDR2 sequences are SGHTA and FQGTGA. CDR3 sequence reads: CASSWDRGSYNEQFF. In DNA form, the CDR3 reads TGTGCCAGCAGCTGGGACAGGGGCTCCTACAATGAGCAGTTCTTC.

The rearrangement joins TRBV7-8 to TRBJ2-3, with a tentative D call TRBD2 (6 bases). The CDR3 has 14 residues. Germline V CDR1 and CDR2: SGHVS, FQNEAQ. V shed 4 bases and J shed 4 bases, with 12 bases lying between them. The CDR3 region has the DNA TGTGCCAGCAGCTCACGCCTAGCGCCAGATACGCAGTATTTT. This sequence encodes CASSSRLAPDTQYF.

DNA for the CDR3: TGTGCCAGCAGTTTCCACAGGTGGGGAGAGACCCAGTACTTC. Translating gives CASSFHRWGETQYF. This chain uses TRBV6-5 with TRBJ2-5; D is possibly TRBD1 (5 bases). Germline V gene data show CDR1 as MNHEY and CDR2 as SVGAGI. V lost 4 bases, J lost 4 bases, and 13 bases lay in between. This CDR3 contains 14 residues.

This clone occurred a few times. The J gene is TRBJ1-5, the V gene TRBV5-1, with 7 bases matching TRBD1. Trimming at V came to 1 base and at J to 4 bases, leaving 5 bases not matched to a gene. Germline CDR1 reads SGHRS; CDR2 reads YFSETQ. The CDR3 runs to 15 residues. CDR3 sequence (DNA): TGCGCCAGCAGCTTGACAGGGGCCGAAAATCAGCCCCAGCATTTT. It encodes CASSLTGAENQPQHF. The full variable domain, in which reference TRBV5-1 and TRBJ1-5 provide the parts outside the CDR3, is KAGVTQTPRYLIKTRGQQVTLSCSPISGHRSVSWYQQTPGQGLQFLFEYFSETQRNKGNFPGRFSGRQFSNSRSEMNVSTLELGDSALYLCASSLTGAENQPQHFGDGTRLSIL.

The chain joins TRBV28 to TRBJ2-1; the match to TRBD1 covers 7 bases. The trim removed 2 bases at V and 3 bases at J, leaving 4 bases unmatched. The CDR3 has 15 amino acids. Per the germline V gene, CDR1 is MDHEN and CDR2 is SYDVKM. The DNA for the CDR3 is TGTGCCAGCAGTTTACGAGGGACAGACTACAATGAGCAGTTCTTC. Its translation is CASSLRGTDYNEQFF.

This clone was counted between two and nine times. The J gene is TRBJ2-1, the V gene TRBV11-2; no reliable D call. This CDR3 is 17 amino acids long. Germline lookup yields CDR1 SGHAT and CDR2 FQNNGV. Trimming took 1 base from V and 4 from J, leaving 17 bases between them. CDR3 DNA: TGTGCCAGCAGCTTAGTACTGCAGCGTCCCTTTTACAATGAGCAGTTCTTC. Residues: CASSLVLQRPFYNEQFF.

The gene calls are TRBV18 and TRBJ1-1; D is possibly TRBD1 (5 bases). CDR1 is KGHSH and CDR2 is LQKENI in the germline V gene. This CDR3 has 15 amino acids. The V gene lost 3 bases and the J gene lost 3 bases, with 14 bases spanning the gap. CDR3 amino acids: CASSPWQGRDTEAFF. The CDR3 bases are TGTGCCAGCTCACCCTGGCAGGGTAGGGACACTGAAGCTTTCTTT.

V gene TRBV7-2 combines with J gene TRBJ1-3, with D tentatively TRBD1 (6 bases). V lost 1 base and J 0 bases, leaving 13 bases between the germline ends. Germline V gene sequence: CDR1 SGHTA, CDR2 FQGNSA. CDR3 length equals 17 residues. CDR3 bases: TGTGCCAGCAGCTTAGGATACAGGGCCTACTCTGGAAACACCATATATTTT. Its translation is CASSLGYRAYSGNTIYF.

This clone was counted once. CDR3 residues: CAPRGNTEAFF. CDR3 DNA sequence: TGTGCCCCCAGGGGGAACACTGAAGCTTTCTTT. The V call is TRBV9, the J call TRBJ1-1; D may be TRBD1 (6 bases). The CDR3 covers 11 residues. V was cut by 10 bases and J by 1 base, with 8 bases left in between. Germline CDR1 is SGDLS and CDR2 is YYNGEE.

This chain joins TRBV19 and TRBJ1-5, with unresolved D. The CDR3 length is 14 residues. The V and J ends lost 6 bases and 4 bases respectively, with 13 bases between them. CDR1 LNHDA and CDR2 SQIVND come from the germline V gene (reference sequence). This chain's CDR3 is CASSPDWTNQPQHF. Here the CDR3 DNA reads TGTGCCAGTAGCCCAGACTGGACTAATCAGCCCCAGCATTTT.

The chain couples TRBV15 to TRBJ1-1; the D is unclear. The CDR3 runs to 12 residues. V was cut by 3 bases and J by 5 bases, with 7 bases left in between. Germline CDR1 LNHNV, CDR2 YYDKDF (reference sequence). The CDR3 reads CATSRVETEAFF. Here the CDR3 DNA reads TGTGCCACCAGCAGGGTAGAAACTGAAGCTTTCTTT.

In this sample, this clone turned up a few times. The CDR3 here is CASNRQGADTQYF. In nucleotides, the CDR3 is TGTGCCAGCAACCGACAGGGGGCAGATACGCAGTATTTT. The chain has TRBV27 and TRBJ2-3, with 9 bases matching TRBD1. Trimming removed 7 bases from V and 4 bases from J; junction bases left unmatched: 3. From germline, CDR1 is MNHEY and CDR2 SMNVEV (reference sequence). The CDR3 spans 13 residues.